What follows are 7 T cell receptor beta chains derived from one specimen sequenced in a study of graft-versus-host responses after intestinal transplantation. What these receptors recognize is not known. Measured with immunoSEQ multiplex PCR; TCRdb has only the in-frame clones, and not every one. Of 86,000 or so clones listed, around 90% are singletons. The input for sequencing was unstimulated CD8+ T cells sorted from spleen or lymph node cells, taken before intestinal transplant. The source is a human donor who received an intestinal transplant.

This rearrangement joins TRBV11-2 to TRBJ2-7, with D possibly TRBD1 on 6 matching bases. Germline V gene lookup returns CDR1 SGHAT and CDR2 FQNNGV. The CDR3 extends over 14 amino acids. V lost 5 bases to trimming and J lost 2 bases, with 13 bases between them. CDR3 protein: CASSHGQFPYEQYF. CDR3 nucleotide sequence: TGTGCCAGCAGCCATGGACAGTTCCCCTACGAGCAGTACTTC. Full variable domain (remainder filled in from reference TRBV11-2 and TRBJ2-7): EAGVAQSPRYKIIEKRQSVAFWCNPISGHATLYWYQQILGQGPKLLIQFQNNGVVDDSQLPKDRFSAERLKGVDSTLKIQPAKLEDSAVYLCASSHGQFPYEQYFGPGTRLTVT.

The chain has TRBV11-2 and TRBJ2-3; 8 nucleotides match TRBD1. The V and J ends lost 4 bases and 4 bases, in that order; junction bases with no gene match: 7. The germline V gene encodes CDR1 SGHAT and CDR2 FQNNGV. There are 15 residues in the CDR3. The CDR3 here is CASSSLDRVADTQYF. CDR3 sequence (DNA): TGTGCCAGCAGCTCCCTGGACAGGGTGGCAGATACGCAGTATTTT.

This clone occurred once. CDR3 sequence: CASSSLPGDRPQHF. CDR3 DNA sequence: TGTGCCAGCAGTTCTCTCCCAGGGGATCGGCCCCAGCATTTT. The chain couples TRBV6-5 to TRBJ1-5, with D tentatively TRBD1 (6 bases). The CDR3 has 14 amino acids. The germline V gene has CDR1 MNHEY and CDR2 SVGAGI. The germline V and J ends were trimmed by 4 bases and 9 bases, with 16 bases remaining between them.

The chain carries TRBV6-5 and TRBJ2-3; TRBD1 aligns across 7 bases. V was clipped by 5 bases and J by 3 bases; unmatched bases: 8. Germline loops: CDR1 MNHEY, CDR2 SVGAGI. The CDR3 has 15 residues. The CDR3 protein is CASSPPDRVTDTQYF. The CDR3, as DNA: TGTGCCAGCAGTCCCCCAGACAGGGTAACAGATACGCAGTATTTT.

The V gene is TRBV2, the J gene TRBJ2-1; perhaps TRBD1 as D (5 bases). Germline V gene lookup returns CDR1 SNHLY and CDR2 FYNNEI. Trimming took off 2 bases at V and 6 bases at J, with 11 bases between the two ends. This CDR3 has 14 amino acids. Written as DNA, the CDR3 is TGTGCCAGCAGTGAACCGACAGATCTCAATGAGCAGTTCTTC. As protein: CASSEPTDLNEQFF.

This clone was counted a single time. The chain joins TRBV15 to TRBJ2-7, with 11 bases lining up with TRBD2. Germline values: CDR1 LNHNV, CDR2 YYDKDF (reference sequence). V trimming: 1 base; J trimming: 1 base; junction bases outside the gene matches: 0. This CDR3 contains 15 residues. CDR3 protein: CATSRASGRSYEQYF. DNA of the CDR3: TGTGCCACCAGCAGAGCTAGCGGGAGGTCCTACGAGCAGTACTTC.

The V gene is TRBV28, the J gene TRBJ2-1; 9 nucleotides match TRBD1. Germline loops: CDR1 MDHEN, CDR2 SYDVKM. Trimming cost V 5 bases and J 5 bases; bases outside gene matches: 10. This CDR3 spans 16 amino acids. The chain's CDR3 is CASSPSGTGYDNEQFF. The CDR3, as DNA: TGTGCCAGCAGTCCATCCGGGACAGGGTATGACAATGAGCAGTTCTTC. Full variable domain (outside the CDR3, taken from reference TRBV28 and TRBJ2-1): DVKVTQSSRYLVKRTGEKVFLECVQDMDHENMFWYRQDPGLGLRLIYFSYDVKMKEKGDIPEGYSVSREKKERFSLILESASTNQTSMYLCASSPSGTGYDNEQFFGPGTRLTVL.